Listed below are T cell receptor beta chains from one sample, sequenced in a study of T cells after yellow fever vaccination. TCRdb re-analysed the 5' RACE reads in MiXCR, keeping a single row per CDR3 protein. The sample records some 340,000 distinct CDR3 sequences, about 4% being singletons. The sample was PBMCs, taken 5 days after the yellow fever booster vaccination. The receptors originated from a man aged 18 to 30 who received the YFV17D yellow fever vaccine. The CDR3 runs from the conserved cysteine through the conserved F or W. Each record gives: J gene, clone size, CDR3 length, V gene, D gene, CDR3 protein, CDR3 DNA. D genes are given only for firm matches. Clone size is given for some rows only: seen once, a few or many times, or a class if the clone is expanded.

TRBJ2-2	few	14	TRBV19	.	CASSMVSGTGELFF	TGTGCCAGTAGTATGGTGTCTGGAACCGGGGAGCTGTTTTTT
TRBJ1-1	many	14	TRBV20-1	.	CSARTGGSNTEAFF	TGCAGTGCTAGGACAGGAGGAAGTAACACTGAAGCTTTCTTT
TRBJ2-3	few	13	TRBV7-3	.	CASSLMVSDTQYF	TGTGCCAGCAGCTTAATGGTCTCAGATACGCAGTATTTT
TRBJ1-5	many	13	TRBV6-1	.	CASSEVLAGRNHF	TGTGCCAGCAGTGAAGTGTTGGCAGGGCGAAATCATTTT
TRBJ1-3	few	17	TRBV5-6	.	CASSVGGGGYGGNTIYF	TGTGCCAGCAGCGTTGGAGGGGGAGGTTACGGTGGAAACACCATATATTTT
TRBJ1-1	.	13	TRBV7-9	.	CASNGGTNTEAFF	TGTGCCAGCAACGGGGGTACGAACACTGAAGCTTTCTTT
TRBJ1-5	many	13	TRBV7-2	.	CASRRGGNQPQHF	TGTGCCAGCAGAAGGGGCGGCAATCAGCCCCAGCATTTT
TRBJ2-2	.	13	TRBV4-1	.	CASGGPNTGELFF	TGCGCCAGCGGGGGGCCGAACACCGGGGAGCTGTTTTTT
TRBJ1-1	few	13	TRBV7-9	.	CASTLGAGTEAFF	TGTGCCAGCACCCTTGGGGCGGGCACTGAAGCTTTCTTT
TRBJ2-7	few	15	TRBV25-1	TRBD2	CASSEPGLAGYEQYF	TGTGCCAGCAGTGAACCTGGACTAGCGGGGTACGAGCAGTACTTC
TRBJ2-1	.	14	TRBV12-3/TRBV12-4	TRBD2	CASSPRLANNEQFF	TGTGCCAGCAGTCCCCGACTAGCGAACAATGAGCAGTTCTTC
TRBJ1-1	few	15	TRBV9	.	CASSPPPGSSTEAFF	TGTGCCAGCAGCCCCCCTCCGGGGTCCAGCACTGAAGCTTTCTTT
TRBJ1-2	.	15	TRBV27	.	CASSIDPGHQDGYTF	TGTGCCAGCAGTATAGATCCGGGACATCAAGATGGCTACACCTTC
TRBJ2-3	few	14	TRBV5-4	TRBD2	CASSLSGNTDTQYF	TGTGCCAGCAGCCTTAGCGGGAACACAGATACGCAGTATTTT
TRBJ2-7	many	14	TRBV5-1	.	CASSLDGSSYEQYF	TGCGCCAGCAGCTTGGATGGGAGCTCCTACGAGCAGTACTTC
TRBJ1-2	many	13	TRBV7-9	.	CASSFGRFYGYTF	TGTGCCAGCAGCTTCGGCCGATTCTATGGCTACACCTTC
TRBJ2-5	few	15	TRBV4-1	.	CASSQYGGPGETQYF	TGCGCCAGCAGCCAATATGGGGGGCCGGGGGAGACCCAGTACTTC
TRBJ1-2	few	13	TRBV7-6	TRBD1	CASSHGTGNGYTF	TGTGCCAGCAGCCACGGGACAGGGAATGGCTACACCTTC
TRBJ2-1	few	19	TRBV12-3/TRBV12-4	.	CASSPLDSLAEFSYNEQFF	TGTGCCAGCAGTCCCCTTGACTCACTAGCCGAGTTTTCCTACAATGAGCAGTTCTTC
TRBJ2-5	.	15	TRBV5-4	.	CASSLGGGAVETQYF	TGTGCCAGCAGCTTAGGGGGGGGGGCCGTGGAGACCCAGTACTTC
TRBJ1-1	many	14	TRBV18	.	CASSPRNLNTEAFF	TGTGCCAGCTCACCAAGGAATTTGAACACTGAAGCTTTCTTT
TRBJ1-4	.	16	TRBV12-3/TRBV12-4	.	CASSLFIGAANEKLFF	TGTGCCAGCAGTTTATTTATAGGGGCCGCTAATGAAAAACTGTTTTTT
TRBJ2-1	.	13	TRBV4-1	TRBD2	CASSQSGASEQFF	TGCGCCAGCAGCCAAAGCGGGGCGTCTGAGCAGTTCTTC
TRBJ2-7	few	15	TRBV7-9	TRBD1	CASSSDWDSLTEQYF	TGTGCCAGCAGCTCCGACTGGGACAGCCTTACGGAGCAGTACTTC
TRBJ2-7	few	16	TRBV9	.	CASSVEGPSPTKEQYF	TGTGCCAGCAGCGTGGAAGGGCCCTCTCCTACTAAAGAGCAGTACTTC
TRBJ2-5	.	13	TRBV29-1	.	CSVGWAGQETQYF	TGCAGCGTTGGCTGGGCAGGGCAAGAGACCCAGTACTTC
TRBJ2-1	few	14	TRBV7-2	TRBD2	CASSTRPLAGGQFF	TGTGCCAGCAGCACAAGACCCCTAGCGGGGGGGCAGTTCTTC
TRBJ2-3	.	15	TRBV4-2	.	CASSQDRTSTDTQYF	TGTGCCAGCAGCCAAGATAGGACTAGCACAGATACGCAGTATTTT
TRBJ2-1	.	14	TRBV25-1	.	CASSEQGGYNEQFF	TGTGCCAGCAGTGAACAGGGGGGGTACAATGAGCAGTTCTTC
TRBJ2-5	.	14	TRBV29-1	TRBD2	CSAPVGGYQETQYF	TGCAGCGCCCCCGTGGGGGGGTACCAAGAGACCCAGTACTTC
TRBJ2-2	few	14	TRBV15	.	CATSRGAGTGELFF	TGTGCCACCAGCAGAGGAGCGGGCACCGGGGAGCTGTTTTTT
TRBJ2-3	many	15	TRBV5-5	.	CASSLVSGSADTQYF	TGTGCCAGCAGCTTGGTCAGCGGGTCCGCAGATACGCAGTATTTT
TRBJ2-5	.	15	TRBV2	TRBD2	CASRPLAGASETQYF	TGTGCCAGCAGGCCGCTAGCGGGGGCATCAGAGACCCAGTACTTC
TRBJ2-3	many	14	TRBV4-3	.	CASSQLARTDTQYF	TGCGCCAGCAGCCAACTAGCGCGCACAGATACGCAGTATTTT
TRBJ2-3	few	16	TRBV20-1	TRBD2	CSARNSLAGGTDTQYF	TGCAGTGCTAGAAACTCCCTAGCGGGGGGCACAGATACGCAGTATTTT
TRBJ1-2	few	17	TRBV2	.	CASSVDGTRRNLYGYTF	TGTGCCAGCAGTGTTGACGGGACACGACGGAACCTTTATGGCTACACCTTC
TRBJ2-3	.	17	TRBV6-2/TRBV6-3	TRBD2	CASSSLRLAGMTDTQYF	TGTGCCAGCAGTTCCCTCCGACTAGCGGGAATGACAGATACGCAGTATTTT
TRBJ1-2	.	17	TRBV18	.	CASSPVPSGGAGYGYTF	TGTGCCAGCTCACCAGTCCCCTCGGGGGGGGCTGGCTATGGCTACACCTTC
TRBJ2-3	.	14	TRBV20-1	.	CSARDYDITDTQYF	TGCAGTGCTAGAGATTATGACATCACAGATACGCAGTATTTT
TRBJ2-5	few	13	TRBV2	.	CASRQGSQETQYF	TGTGCCAGCAGACAGGGTAGCCAAGAGACCCAGTACTTC
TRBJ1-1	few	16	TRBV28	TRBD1	CASSLGQGRGNTEAFF	TGTGCCAGCAGTTTGGGACAGGGGAGGGGGAACACTGAAGCTTTCTTT
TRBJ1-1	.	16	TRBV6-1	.	CASSAWGRGRDTEAFF	TGTGCCAGCAGTGCCTGGGGTAGGGGGAGGGACACTGAAGCTTTCTTT
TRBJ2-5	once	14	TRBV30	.	CAWSVGRVQETQYF	TGTGCCTGGAGTGTAGGCCGGGTTCAGGAGACCCAGTACTTC
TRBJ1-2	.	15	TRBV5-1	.	CASHGGDSIQYGYTF	TGCGCCAGCCACGGCGGGGACTCGATTCAATATGGCTACACCTTC
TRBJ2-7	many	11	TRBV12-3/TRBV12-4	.	CASSSIYEQYF	TGTGCCAGCAGTTCAATCTACGAGCAGTACTTC
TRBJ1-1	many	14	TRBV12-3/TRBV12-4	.	CASSRGPGSTEAFF	TGTGCCAGCAGTCGGGGACCGGGTAGCACTGAAGCTTTCTTT
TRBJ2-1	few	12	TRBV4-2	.	CASSQFYNEQFF	TGTGCCAGCAGCCAATTCTACAATGAGCAGTTCTTC
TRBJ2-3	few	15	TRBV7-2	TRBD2	CASSLAAGGGYTQYF	TGTGCCAGCAGCTTAGCAGCGGGGGGTGGATATACGCAGTATTTT
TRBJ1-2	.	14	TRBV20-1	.	CSARVEWDLWGYTF	TGCAGTGCTAGAGTGGAGTGGGATTTATGGGGCTACACCTTC
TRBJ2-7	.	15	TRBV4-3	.	CASSQDRSSGAEQYF	TGCGCCAGCAGCCAAGACCGATCATCAGGAGCGGAGCAGTACTTC